The 2 T cell receptor beta chains given below trace back to one sample, sequenced in a study of healthy donors' naive CD4 and CD8 T cells. A linear amplification protocol produced the TCR libraries from 500 ng of total RNA. TCRdb independently ran MiXCR on the reads; one entry per CDR3 protein. The data hold some 190,000 distinct CDR3 sequences, with under 85% observed a single time. The specimen sequenced was naive CD4+ and CD8+ T cells sorted from blood, pooled from several donors. These receptors were taken from a pool of human donors in good health; the sample pools cells from several healthy donors.

V and J are TRBV5-1 and TRBJ2-1; D might be TRBD2 (5 bases). Germline V gene sequence: CDR1 SGHRS, CDR2 YFSETQ. This CDR3 has 14 residues. Trimming took off 8 bases at V and 1 base at J, with 13 bases between the two ends. CDR3 in DNA: TGCGCCAGTAAGATCGGGAATTCCTACAATGAGCAGTTCTTC. It yields the protein CASKIGNSYNEQFF.

The chain couples TRBV6-4 to TRBJ2-1; tentatively, D is TRBD1 (5 bases). V gave up 3 bases and J gave up 0 bases, with 9 bases separating them. Germline loops: CDR1 MRHNA, CDR2 SNTAGT. This CDR3 is 15 amino acids long. The CDR3 loop is CASSERGYSYNEQFF. The CDR3 coding sequence is TGTGCCAGCAGTGAAAGGGGATACTCCTACAATGAGCAGTTCTTC.